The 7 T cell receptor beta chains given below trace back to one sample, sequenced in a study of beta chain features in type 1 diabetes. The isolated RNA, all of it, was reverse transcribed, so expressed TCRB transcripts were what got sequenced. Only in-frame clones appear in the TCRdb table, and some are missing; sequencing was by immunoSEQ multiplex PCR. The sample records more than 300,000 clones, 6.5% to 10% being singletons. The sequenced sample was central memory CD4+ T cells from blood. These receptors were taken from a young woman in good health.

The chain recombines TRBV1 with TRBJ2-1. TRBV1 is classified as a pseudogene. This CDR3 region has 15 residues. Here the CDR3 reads CTSSQGSLGYNEQFF. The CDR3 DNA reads TGCACCAGCAGCCAAGGTTCCTTGGGATACAATGAGCAGTTCTTC.

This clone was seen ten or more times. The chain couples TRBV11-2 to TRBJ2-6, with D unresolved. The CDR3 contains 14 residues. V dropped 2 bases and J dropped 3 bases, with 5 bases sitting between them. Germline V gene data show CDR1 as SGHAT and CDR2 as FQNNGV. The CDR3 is CASSLSVGANVLTF. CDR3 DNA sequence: TGTGCCAGCAGCTTATCCGTTGGGGCCAACGTCCTGACTTTC.

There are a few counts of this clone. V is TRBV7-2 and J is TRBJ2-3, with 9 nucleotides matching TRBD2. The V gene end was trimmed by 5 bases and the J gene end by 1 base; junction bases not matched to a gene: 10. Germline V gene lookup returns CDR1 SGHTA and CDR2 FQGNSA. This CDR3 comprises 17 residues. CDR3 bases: TGTGCCAGCAGCCACGGGGCTAGCGGGACGGGCACAGATACGCAGTATTTT. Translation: CASSHGASGTGTDTQYF.

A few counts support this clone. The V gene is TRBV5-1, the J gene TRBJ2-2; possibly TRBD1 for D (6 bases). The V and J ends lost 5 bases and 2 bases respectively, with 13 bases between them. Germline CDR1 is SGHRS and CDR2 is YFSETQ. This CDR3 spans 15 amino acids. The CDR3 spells CASRPGHVNTGELFF. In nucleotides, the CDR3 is TGCGCCAGCAGACCGGGACACGTCAACACCGGGGAGCTGTTTTTT.

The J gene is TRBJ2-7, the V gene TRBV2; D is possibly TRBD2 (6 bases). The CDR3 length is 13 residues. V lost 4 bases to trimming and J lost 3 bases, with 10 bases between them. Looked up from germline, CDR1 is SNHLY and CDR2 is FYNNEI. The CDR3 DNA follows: TGTGCCAGCAGTGGAGGAGGGTTCTACGAGCAGTACTTC. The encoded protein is CASSGGGFYEQYF.

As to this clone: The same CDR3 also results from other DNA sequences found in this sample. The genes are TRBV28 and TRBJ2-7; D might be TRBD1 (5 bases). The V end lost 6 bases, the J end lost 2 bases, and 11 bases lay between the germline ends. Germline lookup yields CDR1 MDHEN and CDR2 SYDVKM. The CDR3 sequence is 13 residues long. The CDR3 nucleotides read TGTGCCAGCAGCTTACAGGCTCCCTACGAGCAGTACTTC. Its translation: CASSLQAPYEQYF. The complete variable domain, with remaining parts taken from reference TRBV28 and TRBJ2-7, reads DVKVTQSSRYLVKRTGEKVFLECVQDMDHENMFWYRQDPGLGLRLIYFSYDVKMKEKGDIPEGYSVSREKKERFSLILESASTNQTSMYLCASSLQAPYEQYFGPGTRLTVT.

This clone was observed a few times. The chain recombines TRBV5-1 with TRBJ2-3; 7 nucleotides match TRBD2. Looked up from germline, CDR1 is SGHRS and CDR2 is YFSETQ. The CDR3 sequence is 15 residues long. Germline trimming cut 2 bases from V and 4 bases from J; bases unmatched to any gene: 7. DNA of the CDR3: TGCGCCAGCAGCTTCCGGGGCGGGAGCGCAGATACGCAGTATTTT. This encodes CASSFRGGSADTQYF.